The next 16 T cell receptor beta chains were all read from a single sample in a study of CD8 T cells in ankylosing spondylitis. TCRdb redid the calling of the 5' RACE reads with MiXCR, one entry per CDR3 protein. The repertoire includes 250,000 to 400,000 distinct CDR3 sequences, roughly 12% of them detected once, and about 10% sits in the top ten. Sequencing was done on a sample of blood, either unsorted or a sorted T cell fraction (not recorded which). The receptor set was obtained from a female donor with ankylosing spondylitis or in good health (not recorded which).

This clonotype showed up many times. The chain combines TRBV7-2 with TRBJ1-2, with a possible D match to TRBD1 (6 bases). Germline V gene data show CDR1 as SGHTA and CDR2 as FQGNSA. Trimming took 5 bases from V and 1 from J, leaving 14 bases between them. CDR3 length equals 15 residues. Here the CDR3 reads CASSLGGAINYGYTF. Written as DNA, the CDR3 is TGTGCCAGCAGCCTCGGGGGGGCAATTAACTATGGCTACACCTTC.

The chain carries TRBV10-2 and TRBJ2-1, with 9 nucleotides matching TRBD1. Germline trimming cut 0 bases from V and 4 bases from J; bases unmatched to any gene: 1. In germline, CDR1 is WSHSY, CDR2 SAAADI. The length of the CDR3 is 15 residues. This CDR3 is CASSESGTGYNEQFF. The CDR3, as DNA: TGCGCCAGCAGTGAGTCCGGGACAGGGTACAATGAGCAGTTCTTC.

This clonotype was detected many times. This rearrangement joins TRBV20-1 to TRBJ2-7; D is possibly TRBD2 (6 bases). The CDR3 spans 15 residues. Trimming removed 6 bases at V and 0 bases at J, with 18 bases between. The V gene's germline CDR1 is DFQATT and CDR2 SNEGSKA (reference sequence). CDR3 in amino acids: CSATTAQGGSYEQYF. CDR3 in DNA: TGCAGTGCCACAACCGCCCAGGGAGGCTCCTACGAGCAGTACTTC.

The rearrangement links TRBV12-3 or TRBV12-4 to TRBJ1-5, with no clear D. Trimming removed 6 bases from V and 5 bases from J, with 20 bases in between. This CDR3 has 16 amino acids. DNA of the CDR3: TGTGCCAGCAGCAAAGACCACAGAGGGTTTGATCAGCCCCAGCATTTT. It yields the protein CASSKDHRGFDQPQHF.

This clonotype was observed many times. The chain is built from TRBV20-1 and TRBJ2-1, with D perhaps TRBD2 (6 bases). Germline CDR1 is DFQATT and CDR2 is SNEGSKA (reference sequence). V was cut by 3 bases and J by 0 bases, with 12 bases left in between. The CDR3 length is 15 residues. The CDR3 DNA follows: TGCAGTGCTAGTGCTTTCGGGAGCTCCTACAATGAGCAGTTCTTC. As protein: CSASAFGSSYNEQFF.

This clonotype was detected only a few times. V is TRBV20-1 and J is TRBJ2-3; D tentatively reads TRBD1 or TRBD2 (5 bases each). This CDR3 region has 17 residues. Looked up from germline, CDR1 is DFQATT and CDR2 is SNEGSKA (reference sequence). The CDR3 sequence is CSPTPPGTRQQWVTQYF. CDR3 nucleotide sequence: TGCAGCCCAACCCCCCCCGGGACCAGGCAACAATGGGTTACGCAGTATTTT.

This clonotype occurred a few times. The chain couples TRBV5-1 to TRBJ2-1; TRBD2 matches at 8 bases. The V gene end was trimmed by 2 bases and the J gene end by 7 bases; junction bases not matched to a gene: 5. This CDR3 comprises 14 residues. Germline V lookup: CDR1 SGHRS, CDR2 YFSETQ. CDR3 region: CASSFTGGPNEQFF. The CDR3 coding sequence is TGCGCCAGCAGCTTTACGGGGGGGCCTAATGAGCAGTTCTTC.

In this sample, this clonotype turned up many times. The rearrangement links TRBV5-1 to TRBJ2-5; 9 bases map to TRBD1. Germline CDR1 reads SGHRS; CDR2 reads YFSETQ. V trimming: 2 bases; J trimming: 4 bases; junction bases outside the gene matches: 0. The CDR3 covers 13 residues. CDR3 sequence (DNA): TGCGCCAGCAGCTTACAGGGGGCAGAGACCCAGTACTTC. This encodes CASSLQGAETQYF.

V usage is TRBV6-4 and J usage is TRBJ2-1, with D perhaps TRBD1 (6 bases). V gave up 0 bases and J gave up 9 bases, with 9 bases separating them. CDR3 length: 13 amino acids. Germline CDR1 and CDR2: MRHNA and SNTAGT. The CDR3 loop is CASSDSGGFEQFF. The CDR3 bases are TGTGCCAGCAGTGACTCAGGGGGTTTTGAGCAGTTCTTC.

This clonotype was counted many times. The chain uses TRBV9 and TRBJ2-2, with 8 bases fitting TRBD2. The germline V gene has CDR1 SGDLS and CDR2 YYNGEE. Germline trimming cut 0 bases from V and 0 bases from J; bases unmatched to any gene: 1. The CDR3 is made up of 16 amino acids. The CDR3, as DNA: TGTGCCAGCAGCGTAGGAGCGGGAGCGAACACCGGGGAGCTGTTTTTT. Protein sequence: CASSVGAGANTGELFF.

V gene TRBV5-1 combines with J gene TRBJ2-1; 10 bases line up with TRBD2. Germline CDR1 SGHRS, CDR2 YFSETQ. This CDR3 region has 13 residues. CDR3 sequence (DNA): TGCGCTAGCGGTACTAGCGGGAAATGGGAGCAGTTCTTC. Encoded protein: CASGTSGKWEQFF.

This clonotype occurred many times. V is TRBV5-5 and J is TRBJ2-7, with a possible D match to TRBD1 (5 bases). V was clipped by 1 base and J by 3 bases, with 11 bases between them. This CDR3 spans 14 amino acids. The V gene's germline CDR1 is SGHKS and CDR2 YYEKEE (reference sequence). CDR3 DNA: TGTGCCAGCAGCTTGTGGCAGGGTAACTACGAGCAGTACTTC. Its protein product is CASSLWQGNYEQYF.

This clonotype was seen repeatedly, ten times or more. The V and J genes are TRBV5-1 and TRBJ2-1; 10 nucleotides line up with TRBD2. Trimming cost V 4 bases and J 4 bases; bases outside gene matches: 11. CDR1 and CDR2 (germline): SGHRS, YFSETQ. This CDR3 has 17 amino acids. CDR3 region: CASSPNIAGGPYNEQFF. The CDR3 DNA is TGCGCCAGCAGCCCAAACATAGCGGGAGGACCATACAATGAGCAGTTCTTC.

Concerning this clonotype itself: One base away lies a much larger clone, so this may be a sequencing read error. This chain joins TRBV9 and TRBJ2-2; D uncertain. The length of the CDR3 is 10 residues. Germline V gene data show CDR1 as SGDLS and CDR2 as YYNGEE. V was pared by 7 bases and J by 7 bases, with 5 bases between. This CDR3 is CASGNGELFF. The CDR3, as DNA: TGTGCCAGCGGGAACGGGGAGCTGTTTTTT.

This chain connects TRBV30 to TRBJ2-7; D may be TRBD2 (5 bases). Germline CDR1 and CDR2: GTSNPN and SVGIG (reference sequence). V was trimmed by 0 bases and J by 4 bases, leaving 16 bases between them. The CDR3 is made up of 15 amino acids. The CDR3 here is CAWSVREGYAYEQYF. The CDR3 coding sequence is TGTGCCTGGAGTGTACGAGAGGGCTACGCTTACGAGCAGTACTTC.

This clonotype was seen many times. The genes are TRBV7-9 and TRBJ2-3; TRBD1 matches 7 bases. V lost 7 bases to trimming and J lost 11 bases; unmatched junction nucleotides: 12. CDR1 is SEHNR and CDR2 is FQNEAQ in the germline V gene (reference sequence). This CDR3 has 13 residues. In DNA form, the CDR3 reads TGTGCCAGCACGGGGACAGTTGGCCAAAAGCAGTATTTT. This codes for CASTGTVGQKQYF. Using reference TRBV7-9 and TRBJ2-3 for the parts outside the CDR3, the full variable domain is DTGVSQNPRHKITKRGQNVTFRCDPISEHNRLYWYRQTLGQGPEFLTYFQNEAQLEKSRLLSDRFSAERPKGSFSTLEIQRTEQGDSAMYLCASTGTVGQKQYFGPGTRLTVL.